The 5 T cell receptor beta chains presented below share a single source sample, sequenced in a study of immune heterogeneity within non-small cell lung tumors. Bulk tumor genomic DNA constituted the template, at around 600 ng per sample. Spaced far apart, several biopsies were taken from each primary tumor during surgery. The study cohort was described as untreated, and its members had newly diagnosed non-small cell lung cancer. They went on to have curative surgery. Multiplex PCR amplified the TCR beta CDR3 region. Its first round ran for around 10 cycles with 32 V and 13 J primers. TCRdb fed the multiplex PCR reads into MiXCR, producing one record per CDR3 protein. The data contain over 5,000 distinct CDR3 sequences, around a fifth of them singletons. The material sequenced was lung tumor tissue. The receptor set was obtained from an older woman with non-small cell lung cancer.

On this clonotype itself: A read error may be the cause here, since a much bigger clone is one base away. The chain carries TRBV6-5 and TRBJ2-3; 9 nucleotides align to TRBD2. CDR3 length: 18 residues. CDR1 is MNHEY and CDR2 is SVGAGI in the germline V gene. The junction had 12 bases not matched to a gene; V was cut back by 0 bases and J by 5 bases. This CDR3 is CASSYSRRQREVVDTQYF. The CDR3 DNA reads as TGTGCCAGCAGTTACTCGAGGAGGCAGCGGGAGGTTGTAGATACGCAGTATTTT.

This clonotype is classed as medium-sized (0.01 to 0.1%). The chain uses TRBV5-1 and TRBJ1-6; D gene uncertain. Per the germline V gene, CDR1 is SGHRS and CDR2 is YFSETQ. The V end was cut by 6 bases, the J end by 6 bases, with 16 bases between. CDR3 length equals 15 residues. The CDR3 sequence is CASNPDGRTNSPLHF. The DNA for the CDR3 is TGCGCCAGCAACCCGGACGGGAGGACTAATTCACCCCTCCACTTT. The full variable domain, completed using reference TRBV5-1 and TRBJ1-6, is KAGVTQTPRYLIKTRGQQVTLSCSPISGHRSVSWYQQTPGQGLQFLFEYFSETQRNKGNFPGRFSGRQFSNSRSEMNVSTLELGDSALYLCASNPDGRTNSPLHFGNGTRLTVT.

By share, this clonotype ranks as medium-sized. CDR3 in DNA: TGTGCCAGCAGTCTCTATAGCGGGACGAACACCGGGGAGCTGTTTTTT. Encoded protein: CASSLYSGTNTGELFF. V gene TRBV27 combines with J gene TRBJ2-2; 8 bases map to TRBD2. Germline loops: CDR1 MNHEY, CDR2 SMNVEV (reference sequence). This CDR3 is 16 amino acids long. Losses at the gene ends were 5 bases for V and 0 bases for J; bases not matched to a gene: 5.

This rearrangement joins TRBV16 to TRBJ1-2, with a weak D call TRBD1 (5 bases). Germline CDR1 KGHSY, CDR2 FQNENV. CDR3 length equals 13 residues. Trimming took off 5 bases at V and 6 bases at J, with 13 bases between the two ends. CDR3 bases: TGTGCCAGCAGCTCTAACAGGCTACATGGCTACACCTTC. Translated: CASSSNRLHGYTF.

Within the sample, this clonotype is medium-sized (0.01 to 0.1%). The V gene is TRBV2, the J gene TRBJ2-2; 8 bases are a match to TRBD2. The ends lost 8 bases at V and 4 bases at J; junction bases unmatched: 9. CDR3 length equals 15 residues. Germline CDR1 reads SNHLY; CDR2 reads FYNNEI. The CDR3 here is CASGKLADATGELFF. CDR3 coding DNA: TGTGCCAGCGGTAAACTAGCGGACGCCACCGGGGAGCTGTTTTTT. Together with reference TRBV2 and TRBJ2-2, the CDR3 gives the full variable domain: EPEVTQTPSHQVTQMGQEVILRCVPISNHLYFYWYRQILGQKVEFLVSFYNNEISEKSEIFDDQFSVERPDGSNFTLKIRSTKLEDSAMYFCASGKLADATGELFFGEGSRLTVL.